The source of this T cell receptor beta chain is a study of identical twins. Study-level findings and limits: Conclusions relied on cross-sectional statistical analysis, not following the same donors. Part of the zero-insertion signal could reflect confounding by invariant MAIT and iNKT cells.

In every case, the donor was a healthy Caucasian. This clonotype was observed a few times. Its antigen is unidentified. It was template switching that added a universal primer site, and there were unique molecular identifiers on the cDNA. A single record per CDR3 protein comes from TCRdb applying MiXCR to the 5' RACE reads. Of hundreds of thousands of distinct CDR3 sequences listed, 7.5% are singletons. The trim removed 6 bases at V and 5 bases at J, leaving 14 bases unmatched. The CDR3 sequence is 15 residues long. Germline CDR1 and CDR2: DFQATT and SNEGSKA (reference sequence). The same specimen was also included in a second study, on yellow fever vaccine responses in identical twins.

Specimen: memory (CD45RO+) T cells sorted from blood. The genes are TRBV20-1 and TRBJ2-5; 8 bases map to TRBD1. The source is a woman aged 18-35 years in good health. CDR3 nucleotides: TGCAGTGCCCAACCCCAGGGGGCGCGGCTGGAGACCCAGTACTTC. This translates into CSAQPQGARLETQYF.